The clone carrying this T cell receptor (beta chain) came up many times. No antigen is known for it. Constant-segment primers and 5'RACE yielded cDNA libraries for TCR alpha and TCR beta, each carrying sample barcodes and UMIs. TCRdb used MiXCR to reprocess the 5' RACE reads, holding one entry per CDR3 protein. The sample yields fewer than 150,000 distinct CDR3 sequences, 20% to 25% seen once. The record originates from a study of T-cell memory formation after mild COVID-19. Overall study findings and caveats: Shrinking CD4+ clones were chiefly CM and EM; CD8+ ones were chiefly EMRA. Certain responding clones were present in pre-infection memory, suggesting participation of cross-reactive memory. Contracting clones from day 15 to 85 had balanced CD4/CD8; later expanders favoured CD4+.

This CDR3 has 15 residues. Per germline, CDR1 MNHEY and CDR2 SMNVEV (reference sequence). The V end was cut by 4 bases, the J end by 7 bases, with 17 bases between. The specimen sequenced was PBMCs or a T cell subset sorted from them (not recorded which). This TCR came from a man younger than 30 who had mild COVID-19 (a few samples of this study predate the infection). Cell type and time point are not known. The rearrangement uses TRBV27 and TRBJ1-5; D uncertain. The DNA of the CDR3 is TGTGCCAGCAGTTCAATAAACGGGGTCGGGCAGCCCCAGCATTTT. Its translation: CASSSINGVGQPQHF.